The source of this T cell receptor (beta chain) is a study of T cell changes during pregnancy in multiple sclerosis. The data were produced by immunoSEQ multiplex PCR, yet TCRdb's version contains in-frame clones alone and is incomplete. The table has 43,000 or so clones, under 95% seen once. Germline V gene sequence: CDR1 SGHNT, CDR2 YENEEA. The ends lost 4 bases at V and 4 bases at J; junction bases unmatched: 5. The CDR3 is made up of 15 amino acids. The V call is TRBV11-3, the J call TRBJ2-1; 9 nucleotides align to TRBD2. The source is a female donor with multiple sclerosis, enrolled in a pregnancy study. Source material: PBMCs (not recorded whether the cells were cultured). CDR3 in amino acids: CASSSSSGEYNEQFF. CDR3 nucleotide sequence: TGTGCCAGCAGCTCCTCTAGCGGGGAATACAATGAGCAGTTCTTC.